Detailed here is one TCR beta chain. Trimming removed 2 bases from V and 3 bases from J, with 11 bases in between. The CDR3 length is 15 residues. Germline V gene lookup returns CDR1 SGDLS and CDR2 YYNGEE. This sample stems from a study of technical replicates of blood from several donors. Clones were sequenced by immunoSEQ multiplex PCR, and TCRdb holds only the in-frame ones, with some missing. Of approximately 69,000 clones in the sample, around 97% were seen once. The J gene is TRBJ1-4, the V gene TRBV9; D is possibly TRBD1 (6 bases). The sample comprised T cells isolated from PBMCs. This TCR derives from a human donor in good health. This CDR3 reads CASSVGGSSNEKLFF. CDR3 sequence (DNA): TGTGCCAGCAGCGTTGGGGGCTCCTCTAATGAAAAACTGTTTTTT.